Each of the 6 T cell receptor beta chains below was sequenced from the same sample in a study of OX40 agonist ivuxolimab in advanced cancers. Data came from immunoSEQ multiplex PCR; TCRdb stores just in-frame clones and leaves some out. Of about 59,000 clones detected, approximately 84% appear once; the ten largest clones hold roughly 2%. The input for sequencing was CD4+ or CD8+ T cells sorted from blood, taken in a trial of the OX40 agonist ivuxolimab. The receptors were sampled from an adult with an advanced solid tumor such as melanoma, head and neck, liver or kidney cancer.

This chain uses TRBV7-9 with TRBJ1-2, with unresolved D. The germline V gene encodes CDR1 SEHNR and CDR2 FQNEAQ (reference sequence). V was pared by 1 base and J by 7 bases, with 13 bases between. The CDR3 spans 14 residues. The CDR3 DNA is TGTGCCAGCAGCTTAGACGGCACCGTGGGTGGCTACACCTTC. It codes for CASSLDGTVGGYTF.

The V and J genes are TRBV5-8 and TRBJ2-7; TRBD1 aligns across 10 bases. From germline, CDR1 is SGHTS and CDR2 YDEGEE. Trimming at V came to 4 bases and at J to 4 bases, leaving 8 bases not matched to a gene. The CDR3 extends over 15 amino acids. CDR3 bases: TGTGCCAGCAGCGCCACCGGGACAGGGGCATACGAGCAGTACTTC. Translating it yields CASSATGTGAYEQYF. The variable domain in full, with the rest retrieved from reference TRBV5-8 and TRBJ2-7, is EAGVTQSPTHLIKTRGQQATLRCSPISGHTSVYWYQQALGLGLQFLLWYDEGEERNRGNFPPRFSGRQFPNYSSELNVNALELEDSALYLCASSATGTGAYEQYFGPGTRLTVT.

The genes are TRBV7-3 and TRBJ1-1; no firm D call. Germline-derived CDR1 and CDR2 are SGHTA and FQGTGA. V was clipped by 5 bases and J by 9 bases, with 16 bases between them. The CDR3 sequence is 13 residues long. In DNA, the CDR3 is TGTGCCAGCAGCCAAAGCGTGCGGGGTAAAGCTTTCTTT. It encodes CASSQSVRGKAFF. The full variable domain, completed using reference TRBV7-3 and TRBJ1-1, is GAGVSQTPSNKVTEKGKYVELRCDPISGHTALYWYRQSLGQGPEFLIYFQGTGAADDSGLPNDRFFAVRPEGSVSTLKIQRTERGDSAVYLCASSQSVRGKAFFGQGTRLTVV.

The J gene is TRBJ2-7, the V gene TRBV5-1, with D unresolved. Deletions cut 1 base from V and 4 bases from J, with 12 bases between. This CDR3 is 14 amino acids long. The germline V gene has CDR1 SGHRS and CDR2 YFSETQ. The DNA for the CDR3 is TGCGCCAGCAGCTTGCAGGACCCTAATTACGAGCAGTACTTC. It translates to CASSLQDPNYEQYF.

The CDR3 nucleotides are TGTGCCAGCAGCCTTTGGACATACCAAGAGACCCAGTACTTC. Translating gives CASSLWTYQETQYF. The rearrangement joins TRBV5-6 to TRBJ2-5; TRBD1 might be the D (5 bases). Per the germline V gene, CDR1 is SGHDT and CDR2 is YYEEEE. This CDR3 contains 14 residues. Deletions cut 4 bases from V and 0 bases from J, with 10 bases between. The entire variable domain, with the rest obtained from reference TRBV5-6 and TRBJ2-5, is as follows: DAGVTQSPTHLIKTRGQQVTLRCSPKSGHDTVSWYQQALGQGPQFIFQYYEEEERQRGNFPDRFSGHQFPNYSSELNVNALLLGDSALYLCASSLWTYQETQYFGPGTRLLVL.

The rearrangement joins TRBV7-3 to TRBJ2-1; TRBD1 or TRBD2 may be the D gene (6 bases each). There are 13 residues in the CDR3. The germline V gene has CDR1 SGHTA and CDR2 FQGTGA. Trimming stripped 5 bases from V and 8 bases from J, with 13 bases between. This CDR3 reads CASSHGGADEQFF. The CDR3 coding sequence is TGTGCCAGCAGCCACGGGGGCGCGGATGAGCAGTTCTTC.